This TCR beta chain was obtained from a study of graft-versus-host responses after intestinal transplantation. Study-wide background: All recipients were given anti-thymocyte globulin induction, and tacrolimus and steroids were then administered for three to four years. Whole-study results and caveats: Among circulating GvH clones, peak levels were associated with early post-transplant declines in HvG clones.

To note about this clone: What it recognizes is unknown.

Germline CDR1 MNHEY, CDR2 SVGAGI. The CDR3 is 15 amino acids. V was pared by 6 bases and J by 7 bases, with 9 bases of the junction left unmatched. Generated by immunoSEQ multiplex PCR, the TCRdb table keeps only in-frame clones and is missing some. The sample holds about 89,000 clones; roughly 91% are singletons and the top ten take 0.1%. Sequenced material: unstimulated CD4+ T cells sorted from spleen or lymph node cells, taken before intestinal transplant. J is TRBJ1-6 and V is TRBV6-5; 7 bases line up with TRBD1. This sequence was found in a human donor who received an intestinal transplant. The CDR3 DNA sequence: TGTGCCAGCAGATTACACTTAGGGGGCAATTCACCCCTCCACTTT. Encoded protein: CASRLHLGGNSPLHF.